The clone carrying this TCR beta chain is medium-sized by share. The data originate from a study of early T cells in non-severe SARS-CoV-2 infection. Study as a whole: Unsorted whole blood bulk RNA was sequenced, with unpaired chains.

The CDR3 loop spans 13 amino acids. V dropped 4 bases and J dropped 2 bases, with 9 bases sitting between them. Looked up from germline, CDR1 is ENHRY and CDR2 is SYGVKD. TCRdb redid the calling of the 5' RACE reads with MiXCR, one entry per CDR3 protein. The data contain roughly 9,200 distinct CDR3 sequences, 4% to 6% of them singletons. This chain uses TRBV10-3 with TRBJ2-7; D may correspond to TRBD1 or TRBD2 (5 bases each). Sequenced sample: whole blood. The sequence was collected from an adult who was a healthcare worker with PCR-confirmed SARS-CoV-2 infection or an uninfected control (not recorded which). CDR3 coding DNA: TGTGCCATCAGTGCACTAGGGGCCTACGAGCAGTACTTC. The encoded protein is CAISALGAYEQYF.